The rows below give T cell receptor beta chains drawn from one sample of a study of T cell clusters in autoimmune cytopenias. TCRdb re-called the multiplex PCR reads and gives one entry per CDR3 protein, without DNA. The repertoire shows fewer than 5,500 distinct CDR3 sequences; the top ten hold around 21%. These data also featured in a second study, about T cell repertoires in aging, cancer and after chemotherapy.

The sample consisted of peripheral blood. The receptors here all came from a human donor in good health. Both conserved end residues are part of each CDR3. The listing skips clone size in some rows; elsewhere it reads once, few, many or a size class.

V gene: TRBV19; J gene: TRBJ2-5; clone size: medium-sized; CDR3 protein: CASRKAGGGQETQYF
V gene: TRBV7-2; J gene: TRBJ1-4; clone size: medium-sized; CDR3 protein: CASSLSRAANEKLFF
V gene: TRBV19; J gene: TRBJ2-2; clone size: NA; CDR3 protein: CASSQTSGGNTGELFF
V gene: TRBV28; J gene: TRBJ1-6; clone size: NA; CDR3 protein: CASSLRNSPLHF
V gene: TRBV7-9; J gene: TRBJ1-1; clone size: NA; CDR3 protein: CASSRNRELNTEAFF
V gene: TRBV6-5; J gene: TRBJ2-1; clone size: NA; CDR3 protein: CASTLGPVPYNEQFF
V gene: TRBV7-9; J gene: TRBJ1-3; clone size: medium-sized; CDR3 protein: CASSFYGPGNTIYF
V gene: TRBV11-2; J gene: TRBJ2-1; clone size: NA; CDR3 protein: CASSLGGSQQFF
V gene: TRBV18; J gene: TRBJ2-7; clone size: NA; CDR3 protein: CASSPLSGAPYEQYF
V gene: TRBV19; J gene: TRBJ1-1; clone size: medium-sized; CDR3 protein: CASAGQGNTEAFF
V gene: TRBV28; J gene: TRBJ2-1; clone size: NA; CDR3 protein: CASSFRQGGEQYF
V gene: TRBV20-1; J gene: TRBJ1-2; clone size: NA; CDR3 protein: CSASHRQHTSYGYTF
V gene: TRBV5-6; J gene: TRBJ1-5; clone size: medium-sized; CDR3 protein: CASSSGTASNQPQHF
V gene: TRBV20-1; J gene: TRBJ1-2; clone size: NA; CDR3 protein: CSASTGTGGINYGYTF
V gene: TRBV19; J gene: TRBJ2-7; clone size: medium-sized; CDR3 protein: CASTFGTGDYEQYF
V gene: TRBV20-1; J gene: TRBJ2-1; clone size: NA; CDR3 protein: CSALRLAGGPGEQFF